These 26 T cell receptor beta chains were all obtained from the same sample, sequenced in a study of chemoradiotherapy in HPV16-positive cancers. This table comes from immunoSEQ multiplex PCR, and its TCRdb copy is limited to in-frame clones, with some not included. In the table there are about 8,900 clones, more than 75% of which are singletons. Material: tumor tissue, obtained from a patient who underwent chemoradiotherapy. The origin of the receptors is a human donor with HPV-associated anogenital cancer.

This chain joins TRBV10-3 and TRBJ1-2; 7 bases match TRBD1. With V trimmed by 4 bases and J by 5 bases, 4 bases remained unmatched. There are 13 residues in the CDR3. Germline V gene data show CDR1 as ENHRY and CDR2 as SYGVKD. The CDR3 coding sequence is TGTGCCATCAGTGCACAGGGGAATTATGGCTACACCTTC. Translation gives CAISAQGNYGYTF.

J is TRBJ2-7 and V is TRBV9, with TRBD1 matching 7 bases. The germline gives CDR1 SGDLS, CDR2 YYNGEE. CDR3 length: 15 amino acids. The V segment lost 2 bases and the J segment 5 bases; nucleotides outside the gene matches: 10. The DNA of the CDR3 is TGTGCCAGCAGCGTCTCAGCGACAGGGAGCGACGAGCAGTACTTC. Amino acids: CASSVSATGSDEQYF.

The CDR3 nucleotides read TGCGCCAGCAGCCCCGCGGGACAGGGGAACTACGAGCAGTACTTC. Amino acids: CASSPAGQGNYEQYF. The rearrangement links TRBV4-1 to TRBJ2-7, with TRBD1 matching over 10 bases. The CDR3 extends over 15 amino acids. V lost 4 bases to trimming and J lost 3 bases; unmatched junction nucleotides: 6. The germline CDR1 and CDR2 sequences are MGHRA and YSYEKL.

This chain connects TRBV7-9 to TRBJ1-1, with D unclear. Trimming left V 6 bases short and J 1 base short, with 12 bases between. The germline V gene encodes CDR1 SEHNR and CDR2 FQNEAQ (reference sequence). The CDR3 totals 14 residues. The CDR3 region is CASSTVAGNTEAFF. CDR3 DNA sequence: TGTGCCAGCAGTACGGTCGCGGGGAACACTGAAGCTTTCTTT. Variable domain in full (rest from reference TRBV7-9 and TRBJ1-1): DTGVSQNPRHKITKRGQNVTFRCDPISEHNRLYWYRQTLGQGPEFLTYFQNEAQLEKSRLLSDRFSAERPKGSFSTLEIQRTEQGDSAMYLCASSTVAGNTEAFFGQGTRLTVV.

The chain joins TRBV28 to TRBJ1-5; tentative D call: TRBD1 (6 bases). The germline gives CDR1 MDHEN, CDR2 SYDVKM. The CDR3 is made up of 16 amino acids. Trimming pared 4 bases from V and 4 bases from J, leaving 17 bases between. The CDR3 sequence: CASSSPMVGGNQPQHF. Written as DNA, the CDR3 is TGTGCCAGCAGTTCCCCCATGGTAGGGGGAAATCAGCCCCAGCATTTT.

The chain recombines TRBV6-1 with TRBJ2-7; no clear D. The CDR3 is 13 amino acids. V shed 5 bases and J shed 0 bases, with 8 bases lying between them. Germline CDR1 MNHNS, CDR2 SASEGT. CDR3 coding DNA: TGTGCCAGCAGTAAGGGCCCCTCCTACGAGCAGTACTTC. It specifies CASSKGPSYEQYF.

The gene calls are TRBV19 and TRBJ2-1, with 8 positions matching TRBD2. V was pared by 5 bases and J by 5 bases, with 8 bases of the junction left unmatched. The length of the CDR3 is 15 residues. In germline, CDR1 is LNHDA, CDR2 SQIVND (reference sequence). The CDR3: CASSVRTSRDNEQFF. The CDR3 nucleotides are TGTGCCAGTAGTGTAAGGACTAGCCGGGACAATGAGCAGTTCTTC.

V gene TRBV29-1 combines with J gene TRBJ1-1; no reliable D call. The CDR3 spans 13 residues. Germline V CDR1 and CDR2: SQVTM, ANQGSEA. V dropped 2 bases and J dropped 1 base, with 8 bases sitting between them. CDR3 coding DNA: TGCAGCGTTGAAAAAGGAGCGAACACTGAAGCTTTCTTT. As protein: CSVEKGANTEAFF.

This clone was found a few times. The chain links TRBV7-6 to TRBJ2-1, with D perhaps matching TRBD1 (6 bases). Germline CDR1 and CDR2: SGHVS and FNYEAQ. This CDR3 is built from 20 residues. The V gene lost 0 bases and the J gene lost 0 bases, with 21 bases spanning the gap. In DNA form, the CDR3 reads TGTGCCAGCAGCTTAGCGGTGGCAGGGGTCCCCCTGAGCTCCTACAATGAGCAGTTCTTC. Residues: CASSLAVAGVPLSSYNEQFF.

The chain is built from TRBV5-1 and TRBJ2-1; D may be TRBD2 (5 bases). CDR1 is SGHRS and CDR2 is YFSETQ in the germline V gene. This CDR3 comprises 15 residues. Deletions cut 0 bases from V and 7 bases from J, with 14 bases between. CDR3 coding DNA: TGCGCCAGCAGCTTGGCCCCGGGAACCCGAAATGAGCAGTTCTTC. It is translated as CASSLAPGTRNEQFF.

The V and J genes are TRBV30 and TRBJ2-7; no clear D. The germline CDR1 and CDR2 sequences are GTSNPN and SVGIG (reference sequence). V was clipped by 3 bases and J by 6 bases, with 12 bases between them. There are 12 residues in the CDR3. The CDR3 nucleotides read TGTGCCTGGAGGGCGAATGGTCCCGAGCAGTACTTC. Translated: CAWRANGPEQYF. The complete variable domain, with remaining parts taken from reference TRBV30 and TRBJ2-7, reads SQTIHQWPATLVQPVGSPLSLECTVEGTSNPNLYWYRQAAGRGLQLLFYSVGIGQISSEVPQNLSASRPQDRQFILSSKKLLLSDSGFYLCAWRANGPEQYFGPGTRLTVT.

The chain carries TRBV7-9 and TRBJ2-3, with D perhaps matching TRBD1 or TRBD2 (6 bases each). Germline V lookup: CDR1 SEHNR, CDR2 FQNEAQ (reference sequence). The CDR3 extends over 15 amino acids. The V end was cut by 3 bases, the J end by 3 bases, with 13 bases between. The chain's CDR3 is CASSLEGVGTDTQYF. CDR3 nucleotide sequence: TGTGCCAGCAGCTTGGAGGGGGTAGGGACAGATACGCAGTATTTT.

The sample holds one count of this clone. J is TRBJ2-3 and V is TRBV19; 10 positions match TRBD2. After removal of 3 bases from V and 4 bases from J, the junction contained 10 bases not matched to a gene. Germline values: CDR1 LNHDA, CDR2 SQIVND (reference sequence). The CDR3 contains 17 residues. The CDR3 nucleotides are TGTGCCAGTAGTATCCCCTCTAGCGGGGGTGTCGCAGATACGCAGTATTTT. It yields the protein CASSIPSSGGVADTQYF.

The chain carries TRBV6-1 and TRBJ2-7, with a weak D call TRBD2 (5 bases). The CDR3 runs to 14 residues. V was clipped by 4 bases and J by 3 bases, with 13 bases between them. CDR1 MNHNS and CDR2 SASEGT come from the germline V gene. This CDR3 reads CASSGEGPDYEQYF. In DNA, the CDR3 is TGTGCCAGCAGTGGAGAGGGTCCTGACTACGAGCAGTACTTC.

The chain combines TRBV5-5 with TRBJ2-3; the match to TRBD1 covers 8 bases. Germline CDR1 and CDR2: SGHKS and YYEKEE (reference sequence). The CDR3 sequence is 14 residues long. V lost 4 bases to trimming and J lost 8 bases; unmatched junction nucleotides: 9. The CDR3, as DNA: TGTGCCAGCAGCGCATACCAGGGGGCGGGTACGCAGTATTTT. It encodes CASSAYQGAGTQYF. Looking up the rest from reference TRBV5-5 and TRBJ2-3 gives the full variable domain: DAGVTQSPTHLIKTRGQQVTLRCSPISGHKSVSWYQQVLGQGPQFIFQYYEKEERGRGNFPDRFSARQFPNYSSELNVNALLLGDSALYLCASSAYQGAGTQYFGPGTRLTVL.

The chain links TRBV19 to TRBJ2-1; 14 bases map to TRBD2. Trimming cost V 5 bases and J 1 base; bases outside gene matches: 7. From germline, CDR1 is LNHDA and CDR2 SQIVND (reference sequence). This CDR3 contains 18 residues. The DNA for the CDR3 is TGTGCCAGTAGTTCGCCAGGGACTAGCGGGAGTTCCTACAATGAGCAGTTCTTC. Its protein product is CASSSPGTSGSSYNEQFF.

The V call is TRBV2, the J call TRBJ2-5, with 12 bases that match TRBD2. CDR3 length equals 17 residues. Per germline, CDR1 SNHLY and CDR2 FYNNEI. Trimming took 0 bases from V and 3 from J; bases not matched to a gene: 5. Here the CDR3 DNA reads TGTGCCAGCAGTGAAGCGGGAAGGACTAGCGGGAAAGAGACCCAGTACTTC. It encodes CASSEAGRTSGKETQYF.

This clone is medium-sized within its sample. The chain has TRBV7-9 and TRBJ2-7; 10 bases line up with TRBD2. This CDR3 is built from 15 residues. With V trimmed by 7 bases and J by 2 bases, 8 bases remained unmatched. The germline V gene encodes CDR1 SEHNR and CDR2 FQNEAQ (reference sequence). The chain's CDR3 is CASNPGTSVAYEQYF. DNA of the CDR3: TGTGCCAGCAATCCCGGGACTAGCGTCGCCTACGAGCAGTACTTC.

The genes are TRBV5-1 and TRBJ1-2, with D possibly matching TRBD1 (6 bases). V dropped 2 bases and J dropped 8 bases, with 19 bases sitting between them. Germline CDR1 is SGHRS and CDR2 is YFSETQ. This CDR3 has 15 residues. CDR3 sequence reads: CASSFGRDTLRGYTF. The CDR3 region has the DNA TGCGCCAGCAGCTTTGGACGGGACACATTGCGAGGCTACACCTTC.

Sample share makes this clone large. The gene calls are TRBV11-2 and TRBJ1-2, with TRBD1 identical over 8 bases. The V and J ends lost 2 bases and 7 bases, in that order; junction bases with no gene match: 12. Germline-derived CDR1 and CDR2 are SGHAT and FQNNGV. The CDR3 totals 16 residues. The CDR3 protein is CASSLFGTGAGVGYTF. For the CDR3, the DNA is TGTGCCAGCAGCTTATTCGGGACAGGCGCGGGAGTTGGCTACACCTTC.

This clone was counted between two and nine times. The rearrangement uses TRBV10-3 and TRBJ2-3; D perhaps matches TRBD1 (7 bases). Trimming cost V 10 bases and J 4 bases, with 18 bases left between them. Germline CDR1 is ENHRY and CDR2 is SYGVKD. The length of the CDR3 is 14 residues. CDR3 in DNA: TGTGCCACCGGTGGAGGGGGCCGAGCAGATACGCAGTATTTT. Protein sequence: CATGGGGRADTQYF.

The chain employs TRBV7-3 and TRBJ1-1; perhaps TRBD1 as D (6 bases). Germline CDR1 reads SGHTA; CDR2 reads FQGTGA. Deletions cut 2 bases from V and 4 bases from J, with 11 bases between. This CDR3 is 14 amino acids long. The CDR3 is CASSLSGGVTEAFF. The CDR3 DNA reads TGTGCCAGCAGCTTATCCGGGGGCGTCACTGAAGCTTTCTTT.

The chain couples TRBV10-3 to TRBJ1-1, with a weak D call TRBD1 (5 bases). The CDR3 consists of 16 residues. Per the germline V gene, CDR1 is ENHRY and CDR2 is SYGVKD. Trimming cost V 5 bases and J 0 bases, with 16 bases left between them. CDR3 sequence (DNA): TGTGCCATCAGTAAGGCGCAGGGAGTCATGAACACTGAAGCTTTCTTT. It is translated as CAISKAQGVMNTEAFF.

The chain uses TRBV19 and TRBJ1-1; D not resolved. In germline, CDR1 is LNHDA, CDR2 SQIVND (reference sequence). This CDR3 has 13 residues. V was cut by 3 bases and J by 10 bases, with 15 bases left in between. CDR3 in amino acids: CASSIGPAGRAFF. The CDR3 nucleotides are TGTGCCAGTAGTATTGGGCCGGCGGGGAGAGCTTTCTTT.

The chain has TRBV13 and TRBJ1-2; D ambiguous. Trimming removed 4 bases at V and 8 bases at J, with 20 bases between. The CDR3 extends over 15 amino acids. CDR1 and CDR2 from the germline V gene are PRHDT and FYEKMQ (reference sequence). In DNA, the CDR3 is TGTGCCAGCAGCTCTAGGATGGTGGCCGGAGGCGGCTACACCTTC. Its protein is CASSSRMVAGGGYTF.

The CDR3 sequence: CASSPPGTGGREQYF. The CDR3 nucleotides are TGTGCCAGCAGTCCACCCGGGACAGGGGGTAGGGAGCAGTACTTC. V gene TRBV28 combines with J gene TRBJ2-7, with 11 bases that match TRBD1. Germline V lookup: CDR1 MDHEN, CDR2 SYDVKM. There are 15 residues in the CDR3. After removal of 5 bases from V and 7 bases from J, the junction contained 10 bases not matched to a gene.